One T cell receptor beta chain is described in this entry. The entry originates in a study of blood T cell repertoires in COVID-19. Across the whole study: The origin of the acute and convalescent COVID-19 samples was the United States, Italy and Spain. T cells, B-cell-depleted T cells, or PBMCs provided the cDNA or gDNA that served as material.

The V gene end was trimmed by 4 bases and the J gene end by 5 bases; junction bases not matched to a gene: 4. The CDR3 length is 15 residues. Per germline, CDR1 SGHTA and CDR2 FQGTGA. The authors' processing: Reference gene primer amplification gave nucleated cell count estimates. Only in-frame clones appear in the TCRdb table, and some are missing; sequencing was by immunoSEQ multiplex PCR. That table furnishes V, J and clone size, whereas the DNA furnished D and trimming. The table has 20,000 to 25,000 clones, over 60% seen once. The chain uses TRBV7-3 and TRBJ2-1; 11 bases match TRBD2. The receptor's source is a man in his 60s with active COVID-19. Sequencing input: peripheral blood. The DNA of the CDR3 is TGTGCCAGCAGCTCAGGACTAGCGGGTGACAATGAGCAGTTCTTC. It translates to CASSSGLAGDNEQFF. Supplemented by reference TRBV7-3 and TRBJ2-1, the full variable domain reads GAGVSQTPSNKVTEKGKYVELRCDPISGHTALYWYRQSLGQGPEFLIYFQGTGAADDSGLPNDRFFAVRPEGSVSTLKIQRTERGDSAVYLCASSSGLAGDNEQFFGPGTRLTVL.